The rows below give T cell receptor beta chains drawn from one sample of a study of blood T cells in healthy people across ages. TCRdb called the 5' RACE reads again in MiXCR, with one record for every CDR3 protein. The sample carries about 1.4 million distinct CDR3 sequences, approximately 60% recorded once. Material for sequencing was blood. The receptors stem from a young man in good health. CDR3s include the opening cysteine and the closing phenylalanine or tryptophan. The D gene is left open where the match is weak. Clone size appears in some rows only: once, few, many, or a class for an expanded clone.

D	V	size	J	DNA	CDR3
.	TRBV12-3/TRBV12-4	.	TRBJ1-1	TGTGCCAGCAGTTTCCTCCTGTCCACAACAGGCCCCACTGAAGCTTTCTTT	CASSFLLSTTGPTEAFF
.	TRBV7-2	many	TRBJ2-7	TGTGCCAGCAGCCTCCGTGGGGGGGACACCACCTACGAGCAGTACTTC	CASSLRGGDTTYEQYF
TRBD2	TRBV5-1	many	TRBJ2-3	TGCGCCAGCAGCCCACTTACTAGCGGGACCTCAGATACGCAGTATTTT	CASSPLTSGTSDTQYF
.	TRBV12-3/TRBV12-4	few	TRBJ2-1	TGTGCCTCACGGACAGTAGGGGTGGGTGAGCAGTTCTTC	CASRTVGVGEQFF
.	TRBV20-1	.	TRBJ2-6	TGCAGTGCTGGAGAACTGGGAATCTCTGGGGCCAACGTCCTGACTTTC	CSAGELGISGANVLTF
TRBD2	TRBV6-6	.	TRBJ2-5	TGTGCCAGCAGTTATACTAGCGGAAACCAAGAGACCCAGTACTTC	CASSYTSGNQETQYF
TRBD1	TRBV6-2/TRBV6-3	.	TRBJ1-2	TGTGCCAGCAGCCGGGGACAGCTTAACTATGGCTACACCTTC	CASSRGQLNYGYTF
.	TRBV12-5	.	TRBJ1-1	TGTGCTACTGGGAGCGGGAATACTGAAGCTTTCTTT	CATGSGNTEAFF
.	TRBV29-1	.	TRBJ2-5	TGCAGCGTTACAAATTCTGGAGAGACCCAGTACTTC	CSVTNSGETQYF
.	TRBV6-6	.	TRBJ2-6	TGTGCCAGCCACGTGGAGGGCTCTGGGGCCAACGTCCTGACTTTC	CASHVEGSGANVLTF
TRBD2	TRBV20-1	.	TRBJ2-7	TGCAGTGCTAGAGATACCAGGACTAGATTCTACGAGCAGTACTTC	CSARDTRTRFYEQYF
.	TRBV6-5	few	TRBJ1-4	TGTGCCAGCAGGGACAGTTCTAATGAAAAACTGTTTTTT	CASRDSSNEKLFF
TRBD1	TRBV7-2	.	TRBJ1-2	TGTGCCAGCAGCTCCCGGACAGGGGGGCACGATGGCTACACCTTC	CASSSRTGGHDGYTF
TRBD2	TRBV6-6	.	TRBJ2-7	TGTGCCAGCACATTGGAACTAGCGGAGTCCTACGAGCAGTACTTC	CASTLELAESYEQYF
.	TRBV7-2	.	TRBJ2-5	TGTGCCAGCAGCTTAGTGATGTCAGTCCAAGAGACCCAGTACTTC	CASSLVMSVQETQYF
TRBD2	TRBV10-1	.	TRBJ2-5	TGCGCCAGCAGTGAAAACCCTAGCGGGAGGACGGAGACCCAGTACTTC	CASSENPSGRTETQYF
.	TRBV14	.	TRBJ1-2	TGTGCCAGCAGCCAAGACCCCCTGGCCAGGACCTATGGCTACACCTTC	CASSQDPLARTYGYTF
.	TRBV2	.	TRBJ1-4	TGTGCCAGCAGTCGACTCCGGCGTAATGAAAAACTGTTTTTT	CASSRLRRNEKLFF
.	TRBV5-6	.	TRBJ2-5	TGTGCCAGCAGCTTCGCTTCCTGGGAACAAGAGACCCAGTACTTC	CASSFASWEQETQYF
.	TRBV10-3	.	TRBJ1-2	TGTGCCAACTCAGATACAGGGTTTGGCTACACCTTC	CANSDTGFGYTF
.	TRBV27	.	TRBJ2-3	TGTGCCAGCAGTCCTAGGACTATCAGGGATACGCAGTATTTT	CASSPRTIRDTQYF
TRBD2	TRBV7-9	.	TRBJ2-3	TGTGCCAGCAGCTTTACACTAGCGGGAAGCACAGATACGCAGTATTTT	CASSFTLAGSTDTQYF
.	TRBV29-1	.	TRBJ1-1	TGCAGCGTTGAAGATCGGACAACCCCGGGCACTGAAGCTTTCTTT	CSVEDRTTPGTEAFF